A single sample is the source of the 5 T cell receptor beta chains below, sequenced in a study of CD8 T cells in ankylosing spondylitis. TCRdb reprocessed the 5' RACE reads with MiXCR, giving one entry per CDR3 protein. The sample includes fewer than 200,000 distinct CDR3 sequences, 15% to 20% of them seen just once. Source material: blood, either unsorted or a sorted T cell fraction (not recorded which). The receptors here all came from a male donor with ankylosing spondylitis or in good health (not recorded which).

This clonotype was counted many times. This sequence joins TRBV5-1 and TRBJ1-1; the D gene is possibly TRBD1 (5 bases). The V end lost 0 bases, the J end lost 4 bases, and 13 bases lay between the germline ends. The CDR3 sequence is 15 residues long. Germline V gene lookup returns CDR1 SGHRS and CDR2 YFSETQ. CDR3 amino acids: CASSLAQGVGTEAFF. The CDR3 DNA is TGCGCCAGCAGCTTGGCCCAGGGCGTCGGCACTGAAGCTTTCTTT.

CDR3: CSAHDLQSPLNSPLHF. CDR3 nucleotide sequence: TGCAGTGCTCATGACCTACAGTCACCCCTCAATTCACCCCTCCACTTT. The chain links TRBV20-1 to TRBJ1-6; D remains ambiguous. Germline CDR1 is DFQATT and CDR2 is SNEGSKA (reference sequence). This CDR3 comprises 16 residues. V was pared by 5 bases and J by 7 bases, with 21 bases between.

The V call is TRBV10-1, the J call TRBJ2-3; D is possibly TRBD1 (6 bases). This CDR3 contains 14 residues. The germline V gene encodes CDR1 WNHNN and CDR2 SYGVQD (reference sequence). Between the trimmed V and J ends, which lost 5 bases and 4 bases, there was a span of 13 bases. CDR3 sequence reads: CASSFSGVADTQYF. In DNA, the CDR3 is TGCGCCAGCAGTTTTTCAGGGGTGGCAGATACGCAGTATTTT.

This rearrangement joins TRBV29-1 to TRBJ2-3; D may be TRBD2 (6 bases). CDR1 and CDR2 from the germline V gene are SQVTM and ANQGSEA. V lost 1 base to trimming and J lost 1 base, with 15 bases between them. This CDR3 comprises 16 residues. The CDR3 sequence: CSVEGGDVSGTDTQYF. CDR3 coding DNA: TGCAGCGTTGAAGGGGGGGACGTGTCCGGCACAGATACGCAGTATTTT.

This clonotype has a count of ten or more. The V call is TRBV5-1, the J call TRBJ2-2; D is undetermined. Germline lookup yields CDR1 SGHRS and CDR2 YFSETQ. This CDR3 has 15 amino acids. V lost 2 bases to trimming and J lost 0 bases, with 8 bases between them. The CDR3, as DNA: TGCGCCAGCAGCTTTCGCCAGACGAACACCGGGGAGCTGTTTTTT. Protein sequence: CASSFRQTNTGELFF.